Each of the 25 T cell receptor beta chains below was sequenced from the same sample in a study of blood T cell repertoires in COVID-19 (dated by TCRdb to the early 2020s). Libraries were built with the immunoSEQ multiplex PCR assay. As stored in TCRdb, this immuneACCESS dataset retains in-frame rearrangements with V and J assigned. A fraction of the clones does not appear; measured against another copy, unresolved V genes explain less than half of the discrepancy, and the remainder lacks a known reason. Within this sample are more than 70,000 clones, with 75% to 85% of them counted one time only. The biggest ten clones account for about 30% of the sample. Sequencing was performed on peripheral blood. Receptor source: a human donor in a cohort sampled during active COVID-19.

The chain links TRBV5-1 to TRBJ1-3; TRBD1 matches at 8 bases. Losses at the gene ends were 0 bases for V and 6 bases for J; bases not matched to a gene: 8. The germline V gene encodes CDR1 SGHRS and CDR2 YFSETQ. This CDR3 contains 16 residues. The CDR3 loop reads CASSLAPQGAENTIYF. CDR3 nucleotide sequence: TGCGCCAGCAGCTTGGCCCCGCAGGGGGCCGAAAACACCATATATTTT. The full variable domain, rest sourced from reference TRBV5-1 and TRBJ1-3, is KAGVTQTPRYLIKTRGQQVTLSCSPISGHRSVSWYQQTPGQGLQFLFEYFSETQRNKGNFPGRFSGRQFSNSRSEMNVSTLELGDSALYLCASSLAPQGAENTIYFGEGSWLTVV.

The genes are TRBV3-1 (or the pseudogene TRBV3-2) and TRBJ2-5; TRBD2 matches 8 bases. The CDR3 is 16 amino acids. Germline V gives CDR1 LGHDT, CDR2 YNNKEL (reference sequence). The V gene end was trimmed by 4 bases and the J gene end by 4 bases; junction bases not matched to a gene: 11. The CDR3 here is CASSLGRGGGSETQYF. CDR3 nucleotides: TGTGCCAGCAGCCTCGGGAGGGGCGGGGGGTCAGAGACCCAGTACTTC.

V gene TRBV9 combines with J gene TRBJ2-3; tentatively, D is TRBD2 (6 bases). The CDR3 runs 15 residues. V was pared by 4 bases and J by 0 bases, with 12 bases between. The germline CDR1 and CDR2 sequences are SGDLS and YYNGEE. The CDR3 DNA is TGTGCCAGCAGCTTTTTAGCGGCTAGCACAGATACGCAGTATTTT. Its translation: CASSFLAASTDTQYF.

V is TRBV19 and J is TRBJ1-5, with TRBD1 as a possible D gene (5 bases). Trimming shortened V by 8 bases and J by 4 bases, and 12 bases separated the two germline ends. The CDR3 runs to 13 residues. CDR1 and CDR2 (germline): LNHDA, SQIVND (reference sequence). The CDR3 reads CASGDFPNQPQHF. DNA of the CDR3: TGTGCCAGTGGGGACTTTCCTAATCAGCCCCAGCATTTT.

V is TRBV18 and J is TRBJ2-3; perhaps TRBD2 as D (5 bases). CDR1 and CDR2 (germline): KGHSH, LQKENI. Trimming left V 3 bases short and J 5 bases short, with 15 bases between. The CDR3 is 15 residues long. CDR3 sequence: CASSPTPSGRDTQYF. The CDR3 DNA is TGTGCCAGCTCACCGACCCCCTCGGGGAGAGATACGCAGTATTTT.

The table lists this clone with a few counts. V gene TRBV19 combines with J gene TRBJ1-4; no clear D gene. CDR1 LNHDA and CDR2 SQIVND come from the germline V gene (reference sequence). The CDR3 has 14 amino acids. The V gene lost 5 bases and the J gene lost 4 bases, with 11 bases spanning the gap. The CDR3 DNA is TGTGCCAGTAGTCCCGTGGGCCTTAATGAAAAACTGTTTTTT. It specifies CASSPVGLNEKLFF. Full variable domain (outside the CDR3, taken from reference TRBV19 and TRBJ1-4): DGGITQSPKYLFRKEGQNVTLSCEQNLNHDAMYWYRQDPGQGLRLIYYSQIVNDFQKGDIAEGYSVSREKKESFPLTVTSAQKNPTAFYLCASSPVGLNEKLFFGSGTQLSVL.

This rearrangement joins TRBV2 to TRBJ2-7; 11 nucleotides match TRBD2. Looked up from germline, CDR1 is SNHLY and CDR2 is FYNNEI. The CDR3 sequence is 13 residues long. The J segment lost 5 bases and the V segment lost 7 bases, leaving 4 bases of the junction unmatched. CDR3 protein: CASIGLAGHEQYF. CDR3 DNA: TGTGCCAGCATAGGACTAGCGGGCCACGAGCAGTACTTC.

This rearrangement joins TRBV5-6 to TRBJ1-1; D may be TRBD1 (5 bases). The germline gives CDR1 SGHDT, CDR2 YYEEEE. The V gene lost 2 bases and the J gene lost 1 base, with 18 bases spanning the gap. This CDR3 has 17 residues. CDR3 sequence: CASSFGLGGDSNTEAFF. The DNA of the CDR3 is TGTGCCAGCAGCTTCGGTCTTGGGGGGGACTCGAACACTGAAGCTTTCTTT.

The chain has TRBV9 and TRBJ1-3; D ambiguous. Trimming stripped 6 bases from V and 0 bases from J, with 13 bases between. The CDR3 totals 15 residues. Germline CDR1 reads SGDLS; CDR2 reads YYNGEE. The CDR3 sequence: CASKPGTHSGNTIYF. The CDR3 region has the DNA TGTGCCAGCAAGCCAGGAACCCACTCTGGAAACACCATATATTTT.

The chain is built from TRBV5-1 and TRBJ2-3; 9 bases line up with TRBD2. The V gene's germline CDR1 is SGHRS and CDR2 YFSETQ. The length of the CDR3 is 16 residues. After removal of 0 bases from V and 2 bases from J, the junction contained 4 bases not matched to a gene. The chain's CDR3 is CASSLGTSVPTDTQYF. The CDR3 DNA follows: TGCGCCAGCAGCTTGGGGACTAGCGTGCCCACAGATACGCAGTATTTT.

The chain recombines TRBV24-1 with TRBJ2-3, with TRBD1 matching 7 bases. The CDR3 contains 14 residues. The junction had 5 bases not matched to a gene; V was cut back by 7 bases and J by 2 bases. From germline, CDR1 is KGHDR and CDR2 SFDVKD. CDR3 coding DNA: TGTGCCACCAGCTTGGACAGGACCACAGATACGCAGTATTTT. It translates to CATSLDRTTDTQYF.

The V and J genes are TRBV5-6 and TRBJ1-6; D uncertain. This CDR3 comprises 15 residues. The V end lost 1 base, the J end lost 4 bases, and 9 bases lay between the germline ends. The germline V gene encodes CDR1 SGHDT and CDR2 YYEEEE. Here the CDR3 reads CASSLSGHYNSPLHF. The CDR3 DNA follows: TGTGCCAGCAGCTTGAGCGGCCATTATAATTCACCCCTCCACTTT. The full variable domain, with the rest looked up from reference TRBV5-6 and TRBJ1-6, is DAGVTQSPTHLIKTRGQQVTLRCSPKSGHDTVSWYQQALGQGPQFIFQYYEEEERQRGNFPDRFSGHQFPNYSSELNVNALLLGDSALYLCASSLSGHYNSPLHFGNGTRLTVT.

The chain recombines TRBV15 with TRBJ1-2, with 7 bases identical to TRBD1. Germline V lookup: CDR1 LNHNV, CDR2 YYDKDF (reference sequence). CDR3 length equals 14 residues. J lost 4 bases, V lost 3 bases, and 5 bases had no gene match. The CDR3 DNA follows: TGTGCCACCAGCAGCCGGGACAGCTTCTATGGCTACACCTTC. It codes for CATSSRDSFYGYTF.

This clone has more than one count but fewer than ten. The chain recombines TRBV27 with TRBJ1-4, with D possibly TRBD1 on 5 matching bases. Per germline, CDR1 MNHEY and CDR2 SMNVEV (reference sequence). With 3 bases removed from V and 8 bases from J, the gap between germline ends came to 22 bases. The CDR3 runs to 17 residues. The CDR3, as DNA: TGTGCCAGCAGTTTCCGCGGACGGAACGCGTGGGGCGAAAAACTGTTTTTT. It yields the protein CASSFRGRNAWGEKLFF. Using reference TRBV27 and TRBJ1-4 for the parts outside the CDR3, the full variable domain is EAQVTQNPRYLITVTGKKLTVTCSQNMNHEYMSWYRQDPGLGLRQIYYSMNVEVTDKGDVPEGYKVSRKEKRNFPLILESPSPNQTSLYFCASSFRGRNAWGEKLFFGSGTQLSVL.

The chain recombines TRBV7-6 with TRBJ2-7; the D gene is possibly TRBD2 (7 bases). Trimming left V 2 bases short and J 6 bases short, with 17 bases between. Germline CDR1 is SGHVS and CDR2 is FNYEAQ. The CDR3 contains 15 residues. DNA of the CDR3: TGTGCCAGCAGCTTAAGGGGGGGGGCGACAAGCGAGCAGTACTTC. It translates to CASSLRGGATSEQYF.

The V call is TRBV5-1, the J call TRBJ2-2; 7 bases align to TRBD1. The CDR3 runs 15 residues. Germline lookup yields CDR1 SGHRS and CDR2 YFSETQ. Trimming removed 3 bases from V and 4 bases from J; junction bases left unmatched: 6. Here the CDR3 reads CASSWATGTTGELFF. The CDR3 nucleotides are TGCGCCAGCAGCTGGGCGACAGGGACCACCGGGGAGCTGTTTTTT.

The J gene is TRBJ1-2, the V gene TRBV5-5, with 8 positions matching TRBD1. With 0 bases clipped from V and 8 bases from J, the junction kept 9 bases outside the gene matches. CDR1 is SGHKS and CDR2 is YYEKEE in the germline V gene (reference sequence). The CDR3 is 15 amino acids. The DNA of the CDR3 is TGTGCCAGCAGCTTGGCTACAATTGGACAGGGAGGCTACACCTTC. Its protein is CASSLATIGQGGYTF.

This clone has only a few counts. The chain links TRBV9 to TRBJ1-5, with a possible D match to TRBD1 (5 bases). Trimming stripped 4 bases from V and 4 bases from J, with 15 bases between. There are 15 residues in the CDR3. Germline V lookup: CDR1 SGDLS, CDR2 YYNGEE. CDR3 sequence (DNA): TGTGCCAGCAGCCTCGGGGGGGGACGAAATCAGCCCCAGCATTTT. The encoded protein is CASSLGGGRNQPQHF.

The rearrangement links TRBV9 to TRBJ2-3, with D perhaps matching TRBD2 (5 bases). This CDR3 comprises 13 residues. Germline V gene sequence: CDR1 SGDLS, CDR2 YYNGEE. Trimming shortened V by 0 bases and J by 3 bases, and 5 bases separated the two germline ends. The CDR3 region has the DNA TGTGCCAGCAGCGTAGGGACTACAGATACGCAGTATTTT. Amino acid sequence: CASSVGTTDTQYF.

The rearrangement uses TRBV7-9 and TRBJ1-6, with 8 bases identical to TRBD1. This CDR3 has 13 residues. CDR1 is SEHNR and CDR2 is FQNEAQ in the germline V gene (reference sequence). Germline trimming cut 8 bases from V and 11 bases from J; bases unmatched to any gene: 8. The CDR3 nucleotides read TGTGCCAGCGGAGGACAGGGTTCCACACCCCTCCACTTT. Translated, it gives CASGGQGSTPLHF.

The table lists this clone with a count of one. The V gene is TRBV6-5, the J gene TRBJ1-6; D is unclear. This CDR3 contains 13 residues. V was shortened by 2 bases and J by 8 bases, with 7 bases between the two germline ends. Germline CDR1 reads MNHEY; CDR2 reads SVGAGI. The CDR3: CASSYGQDSPLHF. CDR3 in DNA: TGTGCCAGCAGTTACGGTCAGGATTCACCCCTCCACTTT.

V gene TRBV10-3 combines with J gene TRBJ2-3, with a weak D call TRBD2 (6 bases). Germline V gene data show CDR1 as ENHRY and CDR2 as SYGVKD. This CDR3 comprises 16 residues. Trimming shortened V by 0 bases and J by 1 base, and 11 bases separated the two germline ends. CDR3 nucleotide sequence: TGTGCCATCAGTGAGTCCCTTGGGACTGGCACAGATACGCAGTATTTT. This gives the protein CAISESLGTGTDTQYF.

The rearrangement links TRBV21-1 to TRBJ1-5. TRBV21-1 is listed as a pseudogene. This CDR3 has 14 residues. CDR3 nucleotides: TGTGCCAGCAGCAAAGGGGGGGGTGGCCAGCCCCAGCATTTT. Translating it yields CASSKGGGGQPQHF.

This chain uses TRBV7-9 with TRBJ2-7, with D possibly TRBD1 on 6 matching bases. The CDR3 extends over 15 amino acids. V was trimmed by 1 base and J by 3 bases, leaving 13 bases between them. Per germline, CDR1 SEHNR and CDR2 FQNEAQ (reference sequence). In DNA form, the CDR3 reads TGTGCCAGCAGCTTAGGGCAGGGGTTGGGCTACGAGCAGTACTTC. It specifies CASSLGQGLGYEQYF.

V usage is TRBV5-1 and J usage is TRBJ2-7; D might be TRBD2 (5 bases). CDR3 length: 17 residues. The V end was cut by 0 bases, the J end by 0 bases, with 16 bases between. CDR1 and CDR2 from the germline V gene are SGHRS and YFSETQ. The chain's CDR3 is CASSLALLDHFSYEQYF. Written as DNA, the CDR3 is TGCGCCAGCAGCTTGGCCCTACTAGACCACTTCTCCTACGAGCAGTACTTC. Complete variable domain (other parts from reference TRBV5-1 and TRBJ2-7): KAGVTQTPRYLIKTRGQQVTLSCSPISGHRSVSWYQQTPGQGLQFLFEYFSETQRNKGNFPGRFSGRQFSNSRSEMNVSTLELGDSALYLCASSLALLDHFSYEQYFGPGTRLTVT.